Sequencing of this T cell receptor beta chain was carried out in a study of brain metastases from non-small cell lung cancer. The CDR3 spans 14 residues. CDR1 and CDR2 from the germline V gene are LGHDT and YNNKEL (reference sequence). V was shortened by 8 bases and J by 8 bases, with 16 bases between the two germline ends. The protocol was immunoSEQ multiplex PCR, while the TCRdb copy is restricted to in-frame clones and leaves out a portion. The sample has approximately 2,600 clones, more than 80% seen once. The sequence was obtained from a donor aged 40 or over with non-small cell lung cancer. The sample comprised tissue from a brain metastasis. V usage is TRBV3-1 (or the pseudogene TRBV3-2) and J usage is TRBJ1-6, with D perhaps matching TRBD1 (5 bases). This chain's CDR3 is CASSLRTLDSPLHF. The CDR3 coding sequence is TGTGCCAGCTCTCTACGGACACTTGATTCACCCCTCCACTTT.